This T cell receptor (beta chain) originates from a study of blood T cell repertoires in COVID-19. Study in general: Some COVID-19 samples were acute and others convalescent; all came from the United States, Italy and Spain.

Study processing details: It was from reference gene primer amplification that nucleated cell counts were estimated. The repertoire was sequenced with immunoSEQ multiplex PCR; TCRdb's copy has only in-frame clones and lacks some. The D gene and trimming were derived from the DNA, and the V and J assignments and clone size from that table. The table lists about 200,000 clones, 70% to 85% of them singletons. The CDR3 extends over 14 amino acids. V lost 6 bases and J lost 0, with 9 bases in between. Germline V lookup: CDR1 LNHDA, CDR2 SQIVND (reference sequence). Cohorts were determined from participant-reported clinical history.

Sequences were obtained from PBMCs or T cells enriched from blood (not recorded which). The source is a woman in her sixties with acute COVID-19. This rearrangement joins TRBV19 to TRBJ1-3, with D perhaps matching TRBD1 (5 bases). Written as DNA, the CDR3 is TGTGCCAGTAGCGGCGACAGCTCTGGAAACACCATATATTTT. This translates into CASSGDSSGNTIYF.